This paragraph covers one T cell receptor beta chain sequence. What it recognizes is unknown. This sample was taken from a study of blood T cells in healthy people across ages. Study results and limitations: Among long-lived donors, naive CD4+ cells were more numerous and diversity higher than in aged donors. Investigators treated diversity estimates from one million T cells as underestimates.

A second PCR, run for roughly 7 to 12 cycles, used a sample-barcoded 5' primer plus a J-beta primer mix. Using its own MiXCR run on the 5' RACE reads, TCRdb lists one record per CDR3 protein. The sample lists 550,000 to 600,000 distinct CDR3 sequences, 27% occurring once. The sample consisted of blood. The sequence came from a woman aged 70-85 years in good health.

CDR3 sequence: CASSARTSGFGEQFF. CDR3 in DNA: TGTGCCAGCAGCGCCCGGACTAGCGGTTTTGGTGAGCAGTTCTTC. The V call is TRBV7-2, the J call TRBJ2-5, with 10 bases lining up with TRBD2. The closer fit of TRBJ2-1 to the DNA end suggests the J call may be wrong. CDR3 size: 15 residues. In germline, CDR1 is SGHTA, CDR2 FQGNSA.